This T cell receptor (beta chain) came from a study of blood T cell repertoires in COVID-19. The ends were cut back, 0 bases at V and 2 bases at J, with 17 bases in the middle. The CDR3 is 18 amino acids. Germline assignment: CDR1 SGHAT and CDR2 FQNNGV. Under the authors' procedure: By means of reference gene primer amplification, nucleated cell counts were estimated. Measured with immunoSEQ multiplex PCR; TCRdb has only the in-frame clones, and not every one. V, J and clone size are those of that table, while D and trimming were read from the DNA. The sample yields approximately 200,000 clones, about 80% seen once.

The specimen sequenced was peripheral blood. This chain links TRBV11-2 with TRBJ2-1, with D tentatively TRBD1 (5 bases). The TCR sequence derives from a woman in her 30s who had recovered from COVID-19. The CDR3 DNA sequence: TGTGCCAGCAGCTTAGATTTCGCAGGGTCCCTCACCTACAATGAGCAGTTCTTC. This sequence encodes CASSLDFAGSLTYNEQFF.